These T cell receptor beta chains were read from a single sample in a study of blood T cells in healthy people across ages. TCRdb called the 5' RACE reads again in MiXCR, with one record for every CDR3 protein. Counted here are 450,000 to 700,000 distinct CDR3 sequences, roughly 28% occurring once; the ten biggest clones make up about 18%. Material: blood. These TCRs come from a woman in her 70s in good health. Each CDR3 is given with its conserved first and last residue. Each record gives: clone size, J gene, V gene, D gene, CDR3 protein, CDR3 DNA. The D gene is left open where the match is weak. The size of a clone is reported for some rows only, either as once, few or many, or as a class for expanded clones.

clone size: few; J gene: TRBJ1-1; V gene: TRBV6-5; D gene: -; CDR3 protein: CASSRTSSGNTEAFF; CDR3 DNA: TGTGCCAGCAGTAGAACGAGTTCTGGGAACACTGAAGCTTTCTTT
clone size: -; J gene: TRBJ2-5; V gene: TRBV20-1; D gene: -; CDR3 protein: CSARGTGTQETQYF; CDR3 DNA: TGCAGTGCTAGAGGGACCGGGACACAAGAGACCCAGTACTTC
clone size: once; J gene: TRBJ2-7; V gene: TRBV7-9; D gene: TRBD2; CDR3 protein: CASSPGTSGRSYEQYF; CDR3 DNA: TGTGCCAGCAGCCCCGGGACTAGCGGGCGTTCCTACGAGCAGTACTTC
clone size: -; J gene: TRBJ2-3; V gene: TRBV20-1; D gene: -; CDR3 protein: CSARVGGTTDTQYF; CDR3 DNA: TGCAGTGCTAGGGTAGGAGGGACCACAGATACGCAGTATTTT
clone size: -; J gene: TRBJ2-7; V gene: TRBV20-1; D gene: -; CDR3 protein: CSADSGRSSYEQYF; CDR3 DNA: TGCAGTGCAGACTCGGGCCGTAGCTCCTACGAGCAGTACTTC
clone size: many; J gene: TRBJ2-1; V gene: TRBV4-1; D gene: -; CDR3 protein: CASSQGASFYNEQFF; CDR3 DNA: TGCGCCAGCAGCCAGGGGGCCTCCTTTTACAATGAGCAGTTCTTC
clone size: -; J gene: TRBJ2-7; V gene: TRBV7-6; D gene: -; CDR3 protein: CASSPGPSYEQYF; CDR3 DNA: TGTGCCAGCAGTCCCGGACCGAGCTACGAGCAGTACTTC
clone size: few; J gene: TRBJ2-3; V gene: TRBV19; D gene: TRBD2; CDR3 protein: CASSPMTSGGMDTQYF; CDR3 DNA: TGTGCCAGTAGTCCCATGACTAGCGGGGGGATGGATACGCAGTATTTT
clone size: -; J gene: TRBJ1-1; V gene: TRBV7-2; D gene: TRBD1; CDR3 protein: CASRSTGVNTEAFF; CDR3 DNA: TGTGCCAGCAGGTCGACAGGGGTAAACACTGAAGCTTTCTTT
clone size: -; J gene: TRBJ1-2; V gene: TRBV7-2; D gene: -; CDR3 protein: CASSQSRGLNYGYTF; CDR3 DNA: TGTGCCAGCAGTCAAAGCAGGGGCCTTAACTATGGCTACACCTTC
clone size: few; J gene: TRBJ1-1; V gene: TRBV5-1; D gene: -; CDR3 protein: CASSSGVRMNTEAFF; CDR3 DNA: TGCGCCAGCAGCTCAGGGGTTCGGATGAACACTGAAGCTTTCTTT
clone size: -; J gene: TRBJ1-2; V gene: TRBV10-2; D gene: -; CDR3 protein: CASTQAGDRYGYTF; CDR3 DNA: TGCGCCAGCACCCAAGCAGGGGACCGGTATGGCTACACCTTC
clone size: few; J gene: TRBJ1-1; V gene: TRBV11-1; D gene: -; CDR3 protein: CASSFDGTEAFF; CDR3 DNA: TGTGCCAGCAGCTTCGACGGTACTGAAGCTTTCTTT
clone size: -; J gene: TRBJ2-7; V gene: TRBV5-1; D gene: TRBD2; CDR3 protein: CASSLVRVGVRGSYEQYF; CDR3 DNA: TGCGCCAGCAGCTTGGTTCGGGTGGGGGTGCGGGGGTCCTACGAGCAGTACTTC
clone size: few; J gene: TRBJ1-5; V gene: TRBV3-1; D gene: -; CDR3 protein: CASSPTWSPNQPQHF; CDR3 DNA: TGTGCCAGCAGCCCAACATGGAGTCCCAATCAGCCCCAGCATTTT
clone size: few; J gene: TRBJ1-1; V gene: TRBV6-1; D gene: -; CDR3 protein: CASSLNPSGAEAFF; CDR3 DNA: TGTGCCAGCAGCTTGAACCCCTCGGGGGCTGAAGCTTTCTTT
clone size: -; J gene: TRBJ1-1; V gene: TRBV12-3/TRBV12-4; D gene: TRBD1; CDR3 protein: CASTLQGKTFF; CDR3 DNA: TGTGCCAGCACCCTACAGGGGAAAACTTTCTTT
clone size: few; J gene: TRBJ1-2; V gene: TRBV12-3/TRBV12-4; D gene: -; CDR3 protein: CASSTSRGYTF; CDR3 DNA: TGTGCCAGCAGCACCTCTCGTGGCTACACCTTC
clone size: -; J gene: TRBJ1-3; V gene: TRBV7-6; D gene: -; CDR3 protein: CASSFIMTGPGNTIYF; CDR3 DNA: TGTGCCAGCAGCTTTATCATGACCGGTCCTGGAAACACCATATATTTT
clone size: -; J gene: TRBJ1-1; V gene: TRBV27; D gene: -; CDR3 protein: CASSFGRERNTEAFF; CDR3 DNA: TGTGCCAGCAGTTTTGGTAGGGAGAGGAACACTGAAGCTTTCTTT
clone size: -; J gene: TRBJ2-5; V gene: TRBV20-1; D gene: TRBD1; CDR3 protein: CSATRQGIVETQYF; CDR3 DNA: TGCAGTGCCACGAGACAGGGGATCGTGGAGACCCAGTACTTC
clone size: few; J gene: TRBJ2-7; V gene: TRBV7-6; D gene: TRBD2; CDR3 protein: CASSLGGSLAYEQYF; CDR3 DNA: TGTGCCAGCAGCTTAGGCGGGAGCTTAGCCTACGAGCAGTACTTC
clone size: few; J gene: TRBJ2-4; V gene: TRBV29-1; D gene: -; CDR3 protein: CSVEIFGYPGAKNIQYF; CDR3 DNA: TGCAGCGTTGAAATTTTCGGGTACCCTGGGGCCAAAAACATTCAGTACTTC
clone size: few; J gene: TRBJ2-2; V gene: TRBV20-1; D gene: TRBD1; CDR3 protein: CSATDRGLGTGELFF; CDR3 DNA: TGCAGTGCCACGGACAGGGGGCTAGGGACCGGGGAGCTGTTTTTT
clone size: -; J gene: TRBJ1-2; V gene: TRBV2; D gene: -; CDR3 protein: CASRGQTTMGYTF; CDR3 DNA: TGTGCCAGCCGAGGACAGACAACTATGGGCTACACCTTC
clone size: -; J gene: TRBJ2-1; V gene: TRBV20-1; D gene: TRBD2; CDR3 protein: CSAASGGLNEQFF; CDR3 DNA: TGCAGTGCTGCTAGCGGGGGGTTAAATGAGCAGTTCTTC
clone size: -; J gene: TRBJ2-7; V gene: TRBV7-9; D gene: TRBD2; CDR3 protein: CASSLAGTNEQYF; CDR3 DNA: TGTGCCAGCAGCTTAGCGGGGACTAACGAGCAGTACTTC
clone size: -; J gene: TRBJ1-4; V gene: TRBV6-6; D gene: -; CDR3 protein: CASSLPVGRNEKLFF; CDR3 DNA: TGTGCCAGCAGCCTCCCGGTCGGCAGAAATGAAAAACTGTTTTTT
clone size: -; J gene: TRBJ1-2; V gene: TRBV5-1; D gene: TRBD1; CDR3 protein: CASREQGGDGYTF; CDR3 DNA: TGCGCCAGCAGAGAACAAGGGGGCGATGGCTACACCTTC
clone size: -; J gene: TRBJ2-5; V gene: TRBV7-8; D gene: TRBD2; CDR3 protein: CASSPGSPAGNRTQYF; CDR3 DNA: TGTGCCAGCAGCCCCGGATCCCCAGCGGGGAATCGTACCCAGTACTTC
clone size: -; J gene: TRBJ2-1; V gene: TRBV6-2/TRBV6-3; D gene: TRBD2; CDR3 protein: CASSLGLAGVLGSYNEQFF; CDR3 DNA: TGTGCCAGCAGTCTGGGACTAGCGGGAGTACTTGGGAGCTATAATGAGCAGTTCTTC